The 9 T cell receptor beta chains presented below share a single source sample, sequenced in a study of early T cells in non-severe SARS-CoV-2 infection. TCRdb reprocessed the 5' RACE reads via MiXCR and lists one record per CDR3 protein. The table includes approximately 39,000 distinct CDR3 sequences, under 5% detected once. The sample taken for sequencing was whole blood. The source is an adult who was a healthcare worker with PCR-confirmed SARS-CoV-2 infection or an uninfected control (not recorded which).

The chain joins TRBV7-2 to TRBJ2-5; TRBD1 matches at 7 bases. The CDR3 totals 14 residues. CDR1 SGHTA and CDR2 FQGNSA come from the germline V gene. V dropped 1 base and J dropped 1; count of bases not matched to a gene: 0. CDR3 sequence reads: CASSLEGAQETQYF. The CDR3 nucleotides read TGTGCCAGCAGCTTAGAGGGGGCCCAAGAGACCCAGTACTTC.

This clonotype was counted at least ten times. This chain uses TRBV4-2 with TRBJ1-4; tentatively, D is TRBD1 (5 bases). Trimming cost V 4 bases and J 8 bases, with 17 bases left between them. Germline-derived CDR1 and CDR2 are LGHNA and YNFKEQ. The CDR3 extends over 15 amino acids. The CDR3 reads CASSPLWGNEEKLFF. The CDR3 nucleotides are TGTGCCAGCAGCCCGCTGTGGGGGAATGAGGAAAAACTGTTTTTT.

This clonotype was observed many times. The chain joins TRBV7-2 to TRBJ2-5; unclear D gene. The germline V and J ends were trimmed by 5 bases and 5 bases, with 12 bases remaining between them. The CDR3 runs to 13 residues. Germline CDR1 and CDR2: SGHTA and FQGNSA. CDR3 DNA: TGTGCCAGCAGCCAAGGTGCTATGGAGACCCAGTACTTC. Translated: CASSQGAMETQYF.

The chain joins TRBV3-1 to TRBJ2-2, with a weak D call TRBD2 (6 bases). Trimming cost V 1 base and J 0 bases, with 12 bases left between them. The CDR3 spans 17 residues. Germline-derived CDR1 and CDR2 are LGHDT and YNNKEL (reference sequence). CDR3: CASSQGGDLANTGELFF. DNA of the CDR3: TGTGCCAGCAGCCAAGGGGGGGACCTCGCGAACACCGGGGAGCTGTTTTTT. Full variable domain (outside the CDR3, taken from reference TRBV3-1 and TRBJ2-2): DTAVSQTPKYLVTQMGNDKSIKCEQNLGHDTMYWYKQDSKKFLKIMFSYNNKELIINETVPNRFSPKSPDKAHLNLHINSLELGDSAVYFCASSQGGDLANTGELFFGEGSRLTVL.

This clonotype has a count of ten or more. This chain joins TRBV6-5 and TRBJ1-1; TRBD1 aligns across 7 bases. V lost 0 bases to trimming and J lost 5 bases; unmatched junction nucleotides: 6. The CDR3 length is 15 residues. Germline V gene lookup returns CDR1 MNHEY and CDR2 SVGAGI. The CDR3 bases are TGTGCCAGCAGTTACTCCCGGCCAGGGGGGACTGAAGCTTTCTTT. It codes for CASSYSRPGGTEAFF.

This clonotype was seen at least ten times. The genes are TRBV6-1 and TRBJ2-7; the match to TRBD1 covers 9 bases. CDR3 length equals 13 residues. Germline CDR1 MNHNS, CDR2 SASEGT. The CDR3 coding sequence is TGTGCAACCCTTCCGGGACAGGGTGGGGAGCAGTACTTC. Its translation is CATLPGQGGEQYF.

This clonotype was seen a few times. This chain joins TRBV7-2 and TRBJ1-2; 8 bases fit TRBD1. The V segment lost 2 bases and the J segment 6 bases; nucleotides outside the gene matches: 5. Germline-derived CDR1 and CDR2 are SGHTA and FQGNSA. The CDR3 contains 14 residues. The CDR3 here is CASSLLQGADGYTF. CDR3 bases: TGTGCCAGCAGCTTACTTCAGGGGGCGGATGGCTACACCTTC.

This clonotype was seen many times. This sequence joins TRBV29-1 and TRBJ2-3, with no clear D. CDR1 is SQVTM, CDR2 ANQGSEA, per germline. This CDR3 is built from 13 residues. V lost 4 bases and J lost 4, with 12 bases in between. CDR3 in amino acids: CSVGKRFPDTQYF. In DNA form, the CDR3 reads TGCAGCGTTGGGAAGAGATTCCCAGATACGCAGTATTTT.

This clonotype was counted at least ten times. This chain connects TRBV12-3 or TRBV12-4 to TRBJ2-5; 13 bases are a match to TRBD2. The CDR3 length is 17 residues. Germline trimming cut 4 bases from V and 6 bases from J; bases unmatched to any gene: 11. CDR3 nucleotides: TGTGCCAGCAGTTCACTGGGACTAGCGGGGAAGGGGAAGACCCAGTACTTC. It codes for CASSSLGLAGKGKTQYF.